In its sample, the clone carrying this TCR beta chain was seen a few times. Its antigen is currently unknown. The data originate from a study of T-cell memory formation after mild COVID-19. Overall study context: Largely donor-specific TCR clusters were found.

TCRdb passed the 5' RACE reads through MiXCR, listing each CDR3 protein once. Of 550,000 to 700,000 distinct CDR3 sequences in the sample, 17% were seen once. This CDR3 is built from 15 residues. J gave up 3 bases and V 0 bases, and 3 bases lay outside the gene matches. The germline gives CDR1 LGHNA, CDR2 YSLEER. Findings and limits, study-wide: Contracting CD4+ clones lay largely in CM and EM, with CD8+ ones residing in EMRA. Pre-infection memory showed some responding clones, and this suggested that cross-reactive memory joined.

The receptor was isolated from an adult woman who had mild COVID-19 (a few samples of this study predate the infection). Cell type and time point are not known. Sequences were obtained from PBMCs or a T cell subset sorted from them (not recorded which). The chain has TRBV4-3 and TRBJ2-7, with 9 bases identical to TRBD1. CDR3 DNA: TGCGCCAGCAGCCAAGAACAGGGGGCAATCTACGAGCAGTACTTC. Its translation is CASSQEQGAIYEQYF.